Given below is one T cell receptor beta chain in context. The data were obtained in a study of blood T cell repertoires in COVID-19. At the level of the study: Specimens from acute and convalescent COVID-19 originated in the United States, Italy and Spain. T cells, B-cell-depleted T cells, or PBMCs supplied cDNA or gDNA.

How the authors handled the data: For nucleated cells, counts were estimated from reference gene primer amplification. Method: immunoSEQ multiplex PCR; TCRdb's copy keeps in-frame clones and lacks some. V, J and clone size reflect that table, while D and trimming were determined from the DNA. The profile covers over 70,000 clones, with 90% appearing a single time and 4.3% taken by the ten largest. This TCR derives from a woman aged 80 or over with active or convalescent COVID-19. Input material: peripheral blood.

Here the CDR3 DNA reads TGTGCCAGCAGTGGTAGGGGACTAGCGGGAGCCTACGAGCAGTACTTC. This codes for CASSGRGLAGAYEQYF. The chain is built from TRBV2 and TRBJ2-7, with TRBD2 matching over 14 bases. V was pared by 4 bases and J by 2 bases, with 4 bases of the junction left unmatched. CDR3 length equals 16 residues. CDR1 and CDR2 from the germline V gene are SNHLY and FYNNEI. Full variable domain (outside the CDR3, taken from reference TRBV2 and TRBJ2-7): EPEVTQTPSHQVTQMGQEVILRCVPISNHLYFYWYRQILGQKVEFLVSFYNNEISEKSEIFDDQFSVERPDGSNFTLKIRSTKLEDSAMYFCASSGRGLAGAYEQYFGPGTRLTVT.